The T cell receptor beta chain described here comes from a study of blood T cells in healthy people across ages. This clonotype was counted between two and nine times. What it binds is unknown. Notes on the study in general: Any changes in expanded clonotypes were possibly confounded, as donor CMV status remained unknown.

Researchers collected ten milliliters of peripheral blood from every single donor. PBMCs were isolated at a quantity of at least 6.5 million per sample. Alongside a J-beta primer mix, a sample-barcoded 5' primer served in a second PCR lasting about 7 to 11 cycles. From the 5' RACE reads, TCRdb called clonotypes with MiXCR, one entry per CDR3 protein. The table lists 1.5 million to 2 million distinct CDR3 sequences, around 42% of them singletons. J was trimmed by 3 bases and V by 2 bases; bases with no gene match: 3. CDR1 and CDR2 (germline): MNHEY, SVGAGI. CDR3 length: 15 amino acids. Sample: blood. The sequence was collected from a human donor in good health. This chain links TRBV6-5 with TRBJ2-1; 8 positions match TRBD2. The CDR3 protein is CASSYGTRVYNEQFF. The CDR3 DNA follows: TGTGCCAGCAGTTACGGGACTAGAGTCTACAATGAGCAGTTCTTC.